This note documents a single T cell receptor (beta chain) sequence. Its antigen is currently unknown. TCRdb's table, derived via immunoSEQ multiplex PCR, lists solely in-frame clones and lacks some. The table has about 25,000 clones, more than 65% seen once. The CDR3 contains 16 residues. Trimming cost V 3 bases and J 4 bases, with 16 bases left between them. Per germline, CDR1 SGHRS and CDR2 YFSETQ. Peptide-pool stimulation followed by sequencing identified expanded antigen-specific CD4+ clonotypes in the ViraFEST assay. Culturing for more than 9 days preceded CD4+ T cell isolation. Of the BNT162b2 and mRNA-1273 vaccines, participants received two doses of one or the other. IL-2 medium took the place of half the medium on both days 3 and 7. The data were obtained in a study of vaccination effects on CD4 cells after COVID-19. Study-level information: It was a median of 72 days after the second dose that post-vaccine samples were obtained.

General study points: Marked clonal contraction was seen late after vaccination (in both infection- and vaccine-induced clones).

The receptor was derived from a human donor who received a COVID-19 vaccine. The chain carries TRBV5-1 and TRBJ2-2, with D perhaps TRBD1 (5 bases). The sequencing here drew on CD4+ T cells from PBMCs cultured with SARS-CoV-2 spike peptides, taken after COVID-19 vaccination. CDR3 sequence: CASSWADSLFTGELFF. CDR3 DNA sequence: TGCGCCAGCAGCTGGGCAGACAGCTTATTCACCGGGGAGCTGTTTTTT.